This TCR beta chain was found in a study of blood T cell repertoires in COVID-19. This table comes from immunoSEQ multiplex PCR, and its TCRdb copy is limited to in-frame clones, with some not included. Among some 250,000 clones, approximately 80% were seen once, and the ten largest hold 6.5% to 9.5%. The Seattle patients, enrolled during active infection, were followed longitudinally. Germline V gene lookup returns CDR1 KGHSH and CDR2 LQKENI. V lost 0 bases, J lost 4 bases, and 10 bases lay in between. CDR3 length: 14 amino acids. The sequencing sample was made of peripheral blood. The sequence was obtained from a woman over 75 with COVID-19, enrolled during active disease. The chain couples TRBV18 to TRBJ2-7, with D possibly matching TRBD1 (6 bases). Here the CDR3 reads CASSPPSQGYEQYF. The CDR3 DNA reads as TGTGCCAGCTCACCACCATCCCAGGGGTACGAGCAGTACTTC.